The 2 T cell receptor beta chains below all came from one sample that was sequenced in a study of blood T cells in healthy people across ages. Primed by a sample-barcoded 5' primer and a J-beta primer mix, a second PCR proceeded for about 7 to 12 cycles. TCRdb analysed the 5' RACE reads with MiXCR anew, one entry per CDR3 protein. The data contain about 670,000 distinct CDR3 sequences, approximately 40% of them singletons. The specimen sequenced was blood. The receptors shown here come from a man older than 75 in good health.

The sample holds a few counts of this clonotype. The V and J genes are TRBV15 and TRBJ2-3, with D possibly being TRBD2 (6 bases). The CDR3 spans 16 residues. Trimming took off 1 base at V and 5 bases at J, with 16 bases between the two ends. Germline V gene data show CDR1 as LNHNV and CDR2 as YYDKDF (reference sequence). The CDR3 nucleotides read TGTGCCACCAGCAGAGTGAGGCGGGGCTCCTTAGATACGCAGTATTTT. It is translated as CATSRVRRGSLDTQYF.

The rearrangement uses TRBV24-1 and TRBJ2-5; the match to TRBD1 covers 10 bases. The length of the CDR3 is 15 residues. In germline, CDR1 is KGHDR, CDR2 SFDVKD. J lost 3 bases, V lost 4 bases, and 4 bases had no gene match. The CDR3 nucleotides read TGTGCCACCAGTGAGGCGACAGGGGGCAAAGAGACCCAGTACTTC. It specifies CATSEATGGKETQYF.